This TCR beta chain appears in the sequencing data of a study of T-cell memory formation after mild COVID-19. Findings and caveats of the study: Detection of some responders pre-infection suggested pre-existing cross-reactive memory T cells participated. Those CD4+ clones that contracted were mainly in CM and EM (CD8+ ones in EMRA).

5'RACE with constant-segment primers yielded barcoded, UMI-tagged TCR alpha and TCR beta cDNA libraries. MiXCR was run by TCRdb on the 5' RACE reads, yielding one entry per CDR3 protein. Here the sample spans around 440,000 distinct CDR3 sequences, roughly 20% being singletons. The CDR3 contains 15 residues. Germline values: CDR1 SSHAT, CDR2 FNYEAQ (reference sequence). Concerning this clonotype itself: Its antigen is as yet unknown. At one of its ends the junction is not consistent with the germline gene, which may arise from a read error.

This TCR was recovered from an adult woman who had mild COVID-19 (a few samples of this study predate the infection). Cell type and time point are not known. The sequenced sample consisted of PBMCs or a T cell subset sorted from them (not recorded which). This chain uses TRBV7-7 with TRBJ2-7; 12 nucleotides agree with TRBD2. The CDR3 bases are TGTGCTAGCAGCCCCGGACTAGCGGGAACCCACGAGCAGTACTTC. This translates into CASSPGLAGTHEQYF.